This T cell receptor beta chain was captured in a study of beta chain features in type 1 diabetes. Regarding the study as a whole: A PCR bias possibly favoring shorter templates would apply equally to patients and controls.

TCRB transcripts that were expressed got sequenced, as all of the isolated RNA had been reverse transcribed. The protocol was immunoSEQ multiplex PCR, while the TCRdb copy is restricted to in-frame clones and leaves out a portion. Seen here are approximately 300,000 clones, approximately 11% observed once, and the top ten hold under 0.02%. V shed 8 bases and J shed 4 bases, with 16 bases lying between them. CDR1 is SEHNR, CDR2 FQNEAQ, per germline (reference sequence). The CDR3 is 14 amino acids. The table lists this clone with a few counts. Its antigen remains unknown. Source material: naive CD4+ T cells from blood. The source is a woman in her twenties or thirties in good health. The chain is built from TRBV7-9 and TRBJ2-3; weak D call: TRBD2 (7 bases). The CDR3 DNA is TGTGCCAGCCGGTGGGGGGGCGGGCCAGATACGCAGTATTTT. Translating it yields CASRWGGGPDTQYF.